This TCR beta chain originates from a study of radiotherapy plus CTLA-4 blockade in lung cancer. On the study more broadly: Among all patients, 18% showed objective responses, while roughly 31% had disease control. The study, taken as a whole, reports: After treatment with radiotherapy plus ipilimumab, TCR clones that came from the tumor expanded in blood. Alongside interferon-beta, early blood T cell clone dynamics were reportedly the best predictor of response.

Notes on this clone: Its antigen is unidentified.

The table came from immunoSEQ multiplex PCR; TCRdb's copy has only in-frame clones and leaves some out. The data show 75,000 to 100,000 clones, with 65% to 85% seen just once and around 2.7% held by the top ten. Patients with chemo-refractory metastatic non-small-cell lung cancer received focal radiation plus CTLA-4 blockade with ipilimumab. V lost 6 bases and J 6 bases, leaving 5 bases between the germline ends. Germline CDR1 reads MDHEN; CDR2 reads SYDVKM. This CDR3 spans 10 amino acids. The source of this sequence is a human donor with non-small cell lung cancer who had a partial response to radiotherapy plus ipilimumab. Some clones in this sample may be carry-over from other donors' samples. The material was peripheral blood, obtained from a patient treated with radiotherapy plus ipilimumab. This chain connects TRBV28 to TRBJ1-2, with D hard to call. CDR3 bases: TGTGCCAGCAGCAGAAATGGCTACACCTTC. Translated, it gives CASSRNGYTF.